The 21 T cell receptor beta chains in this list originate from one sample, sequenced in a study of blood T cell repertoires in COVID-19. Clones were sequenced by immunoSEQ multiplex PCR, and TCRdb holds only the in-frame ones, with some missing. The sample has 60,000 to 80,000 clones; about 89% are singletons. The sample was peripheral blood. These receptors were taken from a man in his sixties with acute or convalescent COVID-19.

The chain has TRBV27 and TRBJ1-3; 10 nucleotides agree with TRBD1. V was pared by 3 bases and J by 2 bases, with 4 bases of the junction left unmatched. This CDR3 contains 16 residues. The V gene's germline CDR1 is MNHEY and CDR2 SMNVEV (reference sequence). The CDR3 region has the DNA TGTGCCAGCAGTTTCGGTGGACAGGGGGCTGGAAACACCATATATTTT. Protein sequence: CASSFGGQGAGNTIYF.

The chain links TRBV25-1 to TRBJ1-4; a weak D match, TRBD1 (6 bases). The germline V and J ends were trimmed by 5 bases and 3 bases, with 13 bases remaining between them. This CDR3 region has 15 residues. Germline loops: CDR1 MGHDK, CDR2 SYGVNS. Here the CDR3 DNA reads TGTGCCAGCAGTAGAACAGGGATGGCTAATGAAAAACTGTTTTTT. It is translated as CASSRTGMANEKLFF.

The rearrangement links TRBV6-1 to TRBJ2-5; TRBD1 matches 9 bases. CDR1 is MNHNS and CDR2 is SASEGT in the germline V gene. CDR3 size: 15 residues. Germline trimming cut 3 bases from V and 4 bases from J; bases unmatched to any gene: 6. The CDR3 sequence is CASSDPGQGGETQYF. The CDR3 DNA is TGTGCCAGCAGTGACCCGGGACAGGGTGGAGAGACCCAGTACTTC.

The chain uses TRBV6-5 and TRBJ1-2, with D possibly matching TRBD1 (6 bases). Germline V gene data show CDR1 as MNHEY and CDR2 as SVGAGI. CDR3 length: 14 residues. V lost 2 bases, J lost 4 bases, and 11 bases lay in between. CDR3 DNA sequence: TGTGCCAGCAGTTACGCTACAGGGTTCTATGGCTACACCTTC. This sequence encodes CASSYATGFYGYTF.

This clone has a handful of counts. The chain couples TRBV4-1 to TRBJ1-1; D gene uncertain. This CDR3 contains 14 residues. Trimming pared 0 bases from V and 4 bases from J, leaving 9 bases between. Germline-derived CDR1 and CDR2 are MGHRA and YSYEKL. The CDR3 sequence: CASSQDPHGTEAFF. CDR3 in DNA: TGCGCCAGCAGCCAAGACCCGCACGGCACTGAAGCTTTCTTT.

This chain uses TRBV6-5 with TRBJ2-3, with D perhaps matching TRBD1 (6 bases). Per germline, CDR1 MNHEY and CDR2 SVGAGI. The CDR3 is 15 amino acids. V dropped 6 bases and J dropped 3 bases, with 16 bases sitting between them. The CDR3 DNA reads as TGTGCCAGCAGCCTCCGACAGGCCGTGACAGATACGCAGTATTTT. Its protein is CASSLRQAVTDTQYF.

The rearrangement uses TRBV29-1 and TRBJ2-5, with D perhaps matching TRBD2 (6 bases). This CDR3 contains 15 residues. Germline V lookup: CDR1 SQVTM, CDR2 ANQGSEA. Trimming shortened V by 4 bases and J by 5 bases, and 20 bases separated the two germline ends. The CDR3 sequence is CSVVPTDYGGETQYF. The CDR3, as DNA: TGCAGCGTTGTGCCGACCGACTATGGGGGGGAGACCCAGTACTTC.

Only one count was recorded for this clone. V usage is TRBV5-6 and J usage is TRBJ2-3; D not resolved. This CDR3 has 13 residues. V gave up 2 bases and J gave up 1 base, with 5 bases separating them. CDR1 SGHDT and CDR2 YYEEEE come from the germline V gene. This chain's CDR3 is CASSLLGTDTQYF. CDR3 DNA sequence: TGTGCCAGCAGCTTACTGGGCACAGATACGCAGTATTTT.

The V gene is TRBV11-2, the J gene TRBJ1-2; D perhaps matches TRBD1 (6 bases). This CDR3 comprises 15 residues. Trimming took off 5 bases at V and 6 bases at J, with 19 bases between the two ends. Per the germline V gene, CDR1 is SGHAT and CDR2 is FQNNGV. CDR3 nucleotides: TGTGCCAGCAGCCTTACAGGGTATCCGTTCCATGGCTACACCTTC. It encodes CASSLTGYPFHGYTF.

The rearrangement links TRBV5-6 to TRBJ2-7; unclear D gene. The CDR3 runs to 14 residues. Germline CDR1 SGHDT, CDR2 YYEEEE. Trimming took off 0 bases at V and 6 bases at J, with 13 bases between the two ends. CDR3 nucleotides: TGTGCCAGCAGCTTGGTCAGTCCCCAGGTCGAGCAGTACTTC. It translates to CASSLVSPQVEQYF.

V usage is TRBV27 and J usage is TRBJ2-7, with 11 bases lining up with TRBD2. Germline V lookup: CDR1 MNHEY, CDR2 SMNVEV (reference sequence). V was pared by 0 bases and J by 3 bases, with 4 bases of the junction left unmatched. This CDR3 has 16 residues. The CDR3 DNA reads as TGTGCCAGCAGTTTATCAGGGACTAGCGGATTCTACGAGCAGTACTTC. Translating it yields CASSLSGTSGFYEQYF.

This clone was detected only once. V and J are TRBV27 and TRBJ2-1, with TRBD2 identical over 7 bases. Trimming removed 6 bases from V and 2 bases from J; junction bases left unmatched: 19. This CDR3 spans 19 amino acids. CDR1 is MNHEY, CDR2 SMNVEV, per germline (reference sequence). The CDR3 sequence: CASSRALAGVLGTYNEQFF. The CDR3 DNA reads as TGTGCCAGCAGCCGGGCCTTGGCGGGAGTTTTAGGGACCTACAATGAGCAGTTCTTC.

The chain links TRBV27 to TRBJ1-2; perhaps TRBD1 as D (5 bases). Germline lookup yields CDR1 MNHEY and CDR2 SMNVEV (reference sequence). The CDR3 is 13 residues long. V was trimmed by 3 bases and J by 8 bases, leaving 13 bases between them. CDR3 region: CASSFDTGGGYTF. CDR3 bases: TGTGCCAGCAGTTTTGATACGGGGGGAGGCTACACCTTC.

This clone was counted a single time. V usage is TRBV6-2 or TRBV6-3 and J usage is TRBJ1-1; TRBD1 aligns across 8 bases. The length of the CDR3 is 16 residues. Germline V gives CDR1 MNHEY, CDR2 SVGEGT. V was clipped by 4 bases and J by 0 bases; unmatched bases: 7. The chain's CDR3 is CASSWTGKNLNTEAFF. The CDR3, as DNA: TGTGCCAGCAGTTGGACAGGGAAAAATTTGAACACTGAAGCTTTCTTT.

The rearrangement links TRBV7-2 to TRBJ2-7, with D possibly TRBD2 on 6 matching bases. Trimming removed 5 bases at V and 1 base at J, with 15 bases between. The CDR3 sequence is 15 residues long. Looked up from germline, CDR1 is SGHTA and CDR2 is FQGNSA. CDR3 in DNA: TGTGCCAGCAGCCGGGAGAGGGTCTTTTCCTACGAGCAGTACTTC. Its protein is CASSRERVFSYEQYF.

The J gene is TRBJ1-4, the V gene TRBV7-3, with 7 bases that match TRBD1. The trim removed 5 bases at V and 8 bases at J, leaving 5 bases unmatched. This CDR3 spans 13 amino acids. Germline assignment: CDR1 SGHTA and CDR2 FQGTGA. The DNA for the CDR3 is TGTGCCAGCAGCACAGGGGCAGGAGAAAAACTGTTTTTT. Protein product: CASSTGAGEKLFF.

The CDR3 DNA reads TGTGCCAGCAGCGTAGAGGGCGCAGGCAACAGGGGTTGGGATGAGCAGTTCTTC. It specifies CASSVEGAGNRGWDEQFF. The V and J genes are TRBV9 and TRBJ2-1, with TRBD1 identical over 7 bases. CDR1 SGDLS and CDR2 YYNGEE come from the germline V gene. There are 18 residues in the CDR3. The junction had 17 bases not matched to a gene; V was cut back by 0 bases and J by 8 bases.

The genes are TRBV5-4 and TRBJ2-1; a possible D gene is TRBD2 (6 bases). This CDR3 region has 15 residues. Trimming took 4 bases from V and 9 from J, leaving 20 bases between them. CDR1 is SGHNT, CDR2 YYREEE, per germline (reference sequence). DNA for the CDR3: TGTGCCAGCAGCGTGGATCCCGCTAGCGCCACTGAGCAGTTCTTC. It is translated as CASSVDPASATEQFF.

This clone appeared once. The V gene is TRBV5-6, the J gene TRBJ2-1, with a weak D call TRBD2 (5 bases). The CDR3 sequence is 14 residues long. Looked up from germline, CDR1 is SGHDT and CDR2 is YYEEEE. Trimming cost V 0 bases and J 5 bases, with 9 bases left between them. CDR3 bases: TGTGCCAGCAGCTTGGGACTACCCAACAATGAGCAGTTCTTC. Amino acid sequence: CASSLGLPNNEQFF.

V usage is TRBV18 and J usage is TRBJ1-2; D gene unclear. V was cut by 6 bases and J by 6 bases, with 11 bases left in between. The length of the CDR3 is 12 residues. Per germline, CDR1 KGHSH and CDR2 LQKENI. The chain's CDR3 is CASSSPGDGYTF. CDR3 nucleotide sequence: TGTGCCAGCTCCTCCCCAGGTGATGGCTACACCTTC.

The chain uses TRBV29-1 and TRBJ2-1; D perhaps matches TRBD2 (6 bases). The CDR3 is 14 residues long. Trimming removed 7 bases from V and 10 bases from J, with 23 bases in between. Looked up from germline, CDR1 is SQVTM and CDR2 is ANQGSEA. The CDR3 region has the DNA TGCAGCGCCTTGGGACTTACTTACGCCCAGGAGCAGTTCTTC. Protein: CSALGLTYAQEQFF.